This T cell receptor (beta chain) was identified during a study of glioma-infiltrating T cells. Study in general: Dexamethasone exposure before glioma surgery was limited to six or fewer days.

Using RNA template, CDR3s of TCR alpha and beta were amplified with iRepertoire arm-PCR. TCRdb reprocessed the multiplex PCR reads via MiXCR and lists one record per CDR3 protein. The sample comprises 300,000 to 400,000 distinct CDR3 sequences, 41% of which are singletons, and more than 10% rests with the top ten. Notes on the study in general: Signature shared blood CDR3 motifs were enriched in low-divergence and depleted in high-divergence patients. Non-neoplastic patients had below-expected tissue-blood divergence, while all gliomas exceeded expectation.

In regard to this clonotype: Antigen: not known. This may be a read error, as it is one base from a much larger clone.

The CDR3 spans 16 residues. CDR1 and CDR2 from the germline V gene are DFQATT and SNEGSKA (reference sequence). The V gene is TRBV20-1, the J gene TRBJ1-5; D may be TRBD1 (5 bases). This TCR derives from a human donor with low-grade glioma or glioblastoma, undergoing nonglioma brain surgery, or in good health (not recorded which). The sequenced material came from glioma tissue, nonneoplastic brain tissue, or PBMCs (not recorded which). CDR3 sequence (DNA): TGCAGTCCTAGATCCCGGGGGGAGCGTCGCAATCAGCCCCAGCATTTT. Its protein product is CSPRSRGERRNQPQHF.